A single sample gave rise to the 18 T cell receptor beta chains below, sequenced in a study of CD8+ T cells in alopecia areata. After isolation, RNA underwent reverse transcription to generate cDNA as the sequencing template. Produced via immunoSEQ multiplex PCR; TCRdb's table is partial and in-frame only. The table has some 190,000 clones, roughly 60% seen once. The treatment: oral pan-JAK inhibitor, 5-10 mg twice daily. Source: CD4+ T cells sorted from blood, taken at week 24, from a patient treated with tofacitinib. These receptors all come from a human donor with alopecia areata.

This clone was seen only once. The chain is built from TRBV9 and TRBJ2-3; tentative D call: TRBD2 (7 bases). Trimming stripped 4 bases from V and 4 bases from J, with 16 bases between. This CDR3 contains 15 residues. Germline CDR1 is SGDLS and CDR2 is YYNGEE. CDR3 DNA: TGTGCCAGCAGCCAGGGAGAAGGGGGGGCAGATACGCAGTATTTT. Residues: CASSQGEGGADTQYF.

This clone was observed a few times. The V gene is TRBV7-2, the J gene TRBJ2-3; maybe TRBD1 (6 bases). This CDR3 spans 14 amino acids. Trimming removed 3 bases at V and 0 bases at J, with 7 bases between. The germline V gene encodes CDR1 SGHTA and CDR2 FQGNSA. CDR3 sequence reads: CASSFTGSTDTQYF. The CDR3, as DNA: TGTGCCAGCAGCTTTACAGGGAGCACAGATACGCAGTATTTT.

This clone was detected only a few times. The J gene is TRBJ1-4, the V gene TRBV19; D is undetermined. V lost 6 bases and J lost 5, with 7 bases in between. This CDR3 is 12 amino acids long. Per the germline V gene, CDR1 is LNHDA and CDR2 is SQIVND (reference sequence). CDR3 loop: CASSKINEKLFF. CDR3 coding DNA: TGTGCCAGTAGCAAAATCAATGAAAAACTGTTTTTT.

V usage is TRBV27 and J usage is TRBJ1-1; D might be TRBD1 (6 bases). Trimming cost V 10 bases and J 1 base, with 10 bases left between them. The CDR3 totals 12 residues. Germline loops: CDR1 MNHEY, CDR2 SMNVEV (reference sequence). CDR3 loop: CATSTGNTEAFF. In DNA form, the CDR3 reads TGTGCCACCTCGACAGGGAACACTGAAGCTTTCTTT.

The rearrangement links TRBV29-1 to TRBJ2-5; D remains ambiguous. Per germline, CDR1 SQVTM and CDR2 ANQGSEA. This CDR3 comprises 12 residues. Trimming cost V 5 bases and J 1 base, with 8 bases left between them. The CDR3 nucleotides are TGCAGCGTTACCAGCCCCCAAGAGACCCAGTACTTC. Amino acids: CSVTSPQETQYF.

The chain carries TRBV29-1 and TRBJ2-3; 8 bases are a match to TRBD1. The CDR3 runs 15 residues. V was pared by 4 bases and J by 6 bases, with 12 bases of the junction left unmatched. Per germline, CDR1 SQVTM and CDR2 ANQGSEA. CDR3 residues: CSVGLPTGVSDTQYF. The CDR3 nucleotides are TGCAGCGTTGGTTTGCCGACAGGGGTCTCGGATACGCAGTATTTT.

The chain employs TRBV29-1 and TRBJ2-7; perhaps D is TRBD1 or TRBD2 (5 bases each). V gave up 0 bases and J gave up 2 bases, with 11 bases separating them. Germline CDR1 SQVTM, CDR2 ANQGSEA. CDR3 length: 14 amino acids. For the CDR3, the DNA is TGCAGCGTTGAAGAAAGGGACCGAGCCTACGAGCAGTACTTC. Amino acids: CSVEERDRAYEQYF.

The chain combines TRBV29-1 with TRBJ2-5; weak D call: TRBD2 (5 bases). The CDR3 has 13 residues. Germline CDR1 and CDR2: SQVTM and ANQGSEA. V lost 4 bases, J lost 6 bases, and 15 bases lay in between. CDR3 amino acids: CSVAPGNGQTQYF. CDR3 nucleotides: TGCAGCGTTGCGCCGGGGAATGGGCAGACCCAGTACTTC.

The V gene is TRBV27, the J gene TRBJ2-6; no definite D call. V shed 5 bases and J shed 1 base, with 12 bases lying between them. This CDR3 contains 16 residues. Germline V CDR1 and CDR2: MNHEY, SMNVEV (reference sequence). CDR3 sequence (DNA): TGTGCCAGCAGTCGATCTAAATTATCTGGGGCCAACGTCCTGACTTTC. Protein sequence: CASSRSKLSGANVLTF.

The chain is built from TRBV7-2 and TRBJ1-2, with D unresolved. CDR1 is SGHTA, CDR2 FQGNSA, per germline. The CDR3 extends over 13 amino acids. V shed 5 bases and J shed 6 bases, with 13 bases lying between them. The CDR3 DNA follows: TGTGCCAGCAGCAATCCCTCCGGGGATGGCTACACCTTC. It codes for CASSNPSGDGYTF. Together with reference TRBV7-2 and TRBJ1-2, the CDR3 gives the full variable domain: GAGVSQSPSNKVTEKGKDVELRCDPISGHTALYWYRQSLGQGLEFLIYFQGNSAPDKSGLPSDRFSAERTGGSVSTLTIQRTQQEDSAVYLCASSNPSGDGYTFGSGTRLTVV.

The V and J genes are TRBV30 and TRBJ1-2, with TRBD1 matching over 9 bases. The V gene's germline CDR1 is GTSNPN and CDR2 SVGIG (reference sequence). The CDR3 consists of 11 residues. Trimming at V came to 6 bases and at J to 11 bases, leaving 7 bases not matched to a gene. CDR3 region: CACVRDRVYTF. CDR3 nucleotide sequence: TGTGCCTGCGTGAGGGACAGGGTTTACACCTTC.

V gene TRBV7-2 combines with J gene TRBJ1-2, with 11 positions matching TRBD1. Germline V gene lookup returns CDR1 SGHTA and CDR2 FQGNSA. The CDR3 is made up of 15 amino acids. J lost 2 bases, V lost 4 bases, and 3 bases had no gene match. DNA of the CDR3: TGTGCCAGCAGCTCCTGGACAGGGGGCAACTATGGCTACACCTTC. Translated: CASSSWTGGNYGYTF.

V gene TRBV30 combines with J gene TRBJ1-1, with 7 bases lining up with TRBD1. This CDR3 has 13 amino acids. Germline-derived CDR1 and CDR2 are GTSNPN and SVGIG (reference sequence). V was pared by 2 bases and J by 1 base, with 1 base of the junction left unmatched. The CDR3 sequence is CAWSWTGNTEAFF. The CDR3 nucleotides read TGTGCCTGGAGTTGGACAGGGAACACTGAAGCTTTCTTT.

This rearrangement joins TRBV5-8 to TRBJ2-6; 11 positions agree with TRBD2. Germline V gene data show CDR1 as SGHTS and CDR2 as YDEGEE. Trimming at V came to 4 bases and at J to 1 base, leaving 4 bases not matched to a gene. The CDR3 is 17 residues long. In DNA form, the CDR3 reads TGTGCCAGCAGCGTGGGACTAGCGGTGTCTGGGGCCAACGTCCTGACTTTC. Its translation is CASSVGLAVSGANVLTF.

This chain joins TRBV7-2 and TRBJ1-2; D may be TRBD1 (6 bases). The CDR3 consists of 17 residues. Germline CDR1 reads SGHTA; CDR2 reads FQGNSA. Trimming removed 5 bases at V and 8 bases at J, with 27 bases between. The CDR3 here is CASSPGQVGRDAYGYTF. In DNA form, the CDR3 reads TGTGCCAGCAGCCCGGGACAAGTTGGGCGGGACGCTTACGGCTACACCTTC.

The gene calls are TRBV27 and TRBJ2-7; the D gene is possibly TRBD2 (6 bases). Germline loops: CDR1 MNHEY, CDR2 SMNVEV (reference sequence). CDR3 length: 15 residues. The V gene lost 2 bases and the J gene lost 0 bases, with 11 bases spanning the gap. The CDR3 protein is CASSLVAGSSYEQYF. CDR3 DNA sequence: TGTGCCAGCAGTTTAGTCGCGGGAAGCTCCTACGAGCAGTACTTC.

The rearrangement joins TRBV4-2 to TRBJ2-1; 12 positions match TRBD2. The CDR3 covers 18 residues. The germline V gene encodes CDR1 LGHNA and CDR2 YNFKEQ. Losses at the gene ends were 6 bases for V and 0 bases for J; bases not matched to a gene: 9. In DNA, the CDR3 is TGTGCCAGCAGTCGCGGACTAGCGGGGTCTAGCTCCTACAATGAGCAGTTCTTC. It is translated as CASSRGLAGSSSYNEQFF.

The V and J genes are TRBV10-3 and TRBJ1-4, with 7 nucleotides matching TRBD1. Germline CDR1 ENHRY, CDR2 SYGVKD. The V gene end was trimmed by 6 bases and the J gene end by 5 bases; junction bases not matched to a gene: 3. The CDR3 totals 13 residues. The CDR3 is CAIREGANEKLFF. For the CDR3, the DNA is TGTGCCATCAGAGAGGGGGCGAATGAAAAACTGTTTTTT.